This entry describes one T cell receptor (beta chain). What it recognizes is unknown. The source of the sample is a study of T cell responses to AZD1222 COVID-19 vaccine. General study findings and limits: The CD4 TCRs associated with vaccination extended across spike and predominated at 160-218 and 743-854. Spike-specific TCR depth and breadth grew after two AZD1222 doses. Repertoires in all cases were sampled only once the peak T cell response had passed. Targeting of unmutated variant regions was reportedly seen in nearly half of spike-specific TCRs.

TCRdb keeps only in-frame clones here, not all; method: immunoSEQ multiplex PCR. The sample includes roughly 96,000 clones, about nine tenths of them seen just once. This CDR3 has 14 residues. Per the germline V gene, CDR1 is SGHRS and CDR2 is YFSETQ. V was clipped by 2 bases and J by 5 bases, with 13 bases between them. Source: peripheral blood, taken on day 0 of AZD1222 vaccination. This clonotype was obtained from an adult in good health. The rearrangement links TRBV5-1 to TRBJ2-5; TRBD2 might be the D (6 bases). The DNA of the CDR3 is TGCGCCAGCAGCTTAGGAGGGAGTGGGGAGACCCAGTACTTC. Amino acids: CASSLGGSGETQYF.